Listed here are 18 T cell receptor beta chains from one sample, sequenced in a study of cytomegalovirus exposure and HLA in healthy donors. It was with 60 Vbeta and 13 Jbeta primers that the PCR ran. The assay was immunoSEQ multiplex PCR, and TCRdb's table has in-frame clones only and misses some. The repertoire includes approximately 100,000 clones, roughly four fifths of them detected once, and roughly 15% sits in the top ten. The sequenced sample consisted of PBMCs. The receptors come from a male donor in good health and CMV-seropositive.

This rearrangement joins TRBV7-8 to TRBJ2-5, with D tentatively TRBD2 (6 bases). The CDR3 contains 15 residues. Germline V gives CDR1 SGHVS, CDR2 FQNEAQ. V gave up 4 bases and J gave up 3 bases, with 15 bases separating them. CDR3 amino acids: CASSYRDSGEETQYF. The DNA for the CDR3 is TGTGCCAGCAGCTACCGGGATAGCGGTGAAGAGACCCAGTACTTC.

The chain joins TRBV28 to TRBJ1-5, with 7 bases that match TRBD1. The CDR3 runs 15 residues. The J segment lost 0 bases and the V segment lost 5 bases, leaving 4 bases of the junction unmatched. Per the germline V gene, CDR1 is MDHEN and CDR2 is SYDVKM. The CDR3 region is CASSTGTDSNQPQHF. The CDR3 nucleotides are TGTGCCAGCAGTACCGGGACAGATAGCAATCAGCCCCAGCATTTT. The entire variable domain, with the rest obtained from reference TRBV28 and TRBJ1-5, is as follows: DVKVTQSSRYLVKRTGEKVFLECVQDMDHENMFWYRQDPGLGLRLIYFSYDVKMKEKGDIPEGYSVSREKKERFSLILESASTNQTSMYLCASSTGTDSNQPQHFGDGTRLSIL.

The chain combines TRBV11-3 with TRBJ2-3; D unresolved. The CDR3 is 13 amino acids. Germline V gene data show CDR1 as SGHNT and CDR2 as YENEEA. Trimming took 0 bases from V and 6 from J, leaving 7 bases between them. The chain's CDR3 is CASSLDRRDTQYF. In nucleotides, the CDR3 is TGTGCCAGCAGCTTAGATCGCAGGGATACGCAGTATTTT.

In this sample, this clone turned up a few times. The chain has TRBV10-3 and TRBJ1-2, with TRBD1 matching 7 bases. This CDR3 region has 13 residues. V trimming: 8 bases; J trimming: 8 bases; junction bases outside the gene matches: 11. The germline V gene has CDR1 ENHRY and CDR2 SYGVKD. CDR3 DNA sequence: TGTGCCATCGGCCAGGGGGGCCCGGAGGGCTACACCTTC. This gives the protein CAIGQGGPEGYTF.

The chain combines TRBV6-1 with TRBJ2-7; 8 bases are shared with TRBD1. This CDR3 has 13 amino acids. With V trimmed by 6 bases and J by 4 bases, 5 bases remained unmatched. CDR1 MNHNS and CDR2 SASEGT come from the germline V gene. As DNA, the CDR3 is TGTGCCAGCAGACCGGACAGGGTTTACGAGCAGTACTTC. Protein sequence: CASRPDRVYEQYF.

The chain employs TRBV7-6 and TRBJ1-6; D is possibly TRBD1 (5 bases). There are 14 residues in the CDR3. In germline, CDR1 is SGHVS, CDR2 FNYEAQ. The V end was cut by 6 bases, the J end by 7 bases, with 13 bases between. CDR3 region: CASRRQLGNSPLHF. The CDR3 DNA is TGTGCCAGCAGGAGACAGTTAGGCAATTCACCCCTCCACTTT. The whole variable domain, filled in from reference TRBV7-6 and TRBJ1-6, reads GAGVSQSPRYKVTKRGQDVALRCDPISGHVSLYWYRQALGQGPEFLTYFNYEAQQDKSGLPNDRFSAERPEGSISTLTIQRTEQRDSAMYRCASRRQLGNSPLHFGNGTRLTVT.

The genes are TRBV6-5 and TRBJ2-7; 8 bases align to TRBD2. Germline V gene lookup returns CDR1 MNHEY and CDR2 SVGAGI. There are 15 residues in the CDR3. The V segment lost 4 bases and the J segment 4 bases; nucleotides outside the gene matches: 9. CDR3 sequence reads: CASSSPGLGFYEQYF. The CDR3 nucleotides read TGTGCCAGCAGTTCTCCGGGACTAGGCTTTTACGAGCAGTACTTC.

The chain links TRBV2 to TRBJ2-7; D perhaps matches TRBD1 (6 bases). The germline CDR1 and CDR2 sequences are SNHLY and FYNNEI. The CDR3 loop spans 14 amino acids. V shed 6 bases and J shed 3 bases, with 15 bases lying between them. The DNA of the CDR3 is TGTGCCAGCAGGCCCGGGACATTAGACTACGAGCAGTACTTC. Encoded protein: CASRPGTLDYEQYF.

V is TRBV4-1 and J is TRBJ2-7, with D maybe TRBD2 (7 bases). This CDR3 has 17 residues. V was trimmed by 0 bases and J by 0 bases, leaving 15 bases between them. CDR1 and CDR2 (germline): MGHRA, YSYEKL. The CDR3 loop reads CASSQDRGGGSSYEQYF. The CDR3 DNA sequence: TGCGCCAGCAGCCAAGATAGGGGCGGGGGCAGCTCCTACGAGCAGTACTTC.

J is TRBJ1-2 and V is TRBV7-9; no clear D gene. CDR3 size: 12 residues. V lost 1 base to trimming and J lost 7 bases, with 7 bases between them. Germline assignment: CDR1 SEHNR and CDR2 FQNEAQ (reference sequence). For the CDR3, the DNA is TGTGCCAGCAGCTTAGATCACGGTGGCTACACCTTC. It encodes CASSLDHGGYTF.

V and J are TRBV4-1 and TRBJ1-1, with TRBD1 identical over 10 bases. Germline V gives CDR1 MGHRA, CDR2 YSYEKL. The length of the CDR3 is 17 residues. After removal of 2 bases from V and 1 base from J, the junction contained 7 bases not matched to a gene. The CDR3 reads CASSQQDRGYGNTEAFF. DNA for the CDR3: TGCGCCAGCAGCCAACAGGACAGGGGGTATGGGAACACTGAAGCTTTCTTT.

This clone occurred a few times. CDR3 amino acids: CASSLLAGGDEQYF. The CDR3 DNA follows: TGTGCCAGCAGCCTCCTTGCGGGGGGGGATGAGCAGTACTTC. The chain uses TRBV11-2 and TRBJ2-7; 9 bases line up with TRBD2. From germline, CDR1 is SGHAT and CDR2 FQNNGV. Germline trimming cut 5 bases from V and 7 bases from J; bases unmatched to any gene: 9. This CDR3 is built from 14 residues.

The rearrangement uses TRBV4-1 and TRBJ2-2; 7 positions agree with TRBD1. Germline V gene lookup returns CDR1 MGHRA and CDR2 YSYEKL. Trimming removed 4 bases from V and 5 bases from J; junction bases left unmatched: 1. The CDR3 length is 13 residues. Here the CDR3 reads CASSRQGTGELFF. In nucleotides, the CDR3 is TGCGCCAGCAGCCGACAGGGTACCGGGGAGCTGTTTTTT.

The V gene is TRBV6-5, the J gene TRBJ2-5; 8 bases agree with TRBD2. The CDR3 extends over 15 amino acids. The germline V gene encodes CDR1 MNHEY and CDR2 SVGAGI. The ends lost 7 bases at V and 8 bases at J; junction bases unmatched: 15. The chain's CDR3 is CASNRGGREATTQYF. For the CDR3, the DNA is TGTGCCAGCAACCGCGGGGGGCGGGAGGCCACTACCCAGTACTTC.

Many counts were recorded for this clone. The chain carries TRBV10-3 and TRBJ1-4, with D possibly TRBD1 on 5 matching bases. There are 15 residues in the CDR3. Trimming left V 3 bases short and J 6 bases short, with 14 bases between. Germline V gene data show CDR1 as ENHRY and CDR2 as SYGVKD. CDR3 DNA: TGTGCCATCAGTGATAGGGGAAAAGGGGATGAAAAACTGTTTTTT. This encodes CAISDRGKGDEKLFF.

This chain links TRBV7-2 with TRBJ2-6; D remains unclear. Germline CDR1 reads SGHTA; CDR2 reads FQGNSA. Trimming removed 6 bases from V and 0 bases from J, with 6 bases in between. The CDR3 spans 14 residues. CDR3 nucleotide sequence: TGTGCCAGCAGTTCGCGCTCTGGGGCCAACGTCCTGACTTTC. The encoded protein is CASSSRSGANVLTF.

V is TRBV9 and J is TRBJ2-3, with 7 bases identical to TRBD2. After removal of 1 base from V and 0 bases from J, the junction contained 8 bases not matched to a gene. Germline CDR1 and CDR2: SGDLS and YYNGEE. The length of the CDR3 is 17 residues. Here the CDR3 DNA reads TGTGCCAGCAGCGTAAGCCCTCGGGGGGAAAGCACAGATACGCAGTATTTT. Translation: CASSVSPRGESTDTQYF.

The rearrangement links TRBV5-1 to TRBJ2-3, with D hard to call. The germline V gene encodes CDR1 SGHRS and CDR2 YFSETQ. The germline V and J ends were trimmed by 0 bases and 5 bases, with 16 bases remaining between them. This CDR3 comprises 16 residues. Written as DNA, the CDR3 is TGCGCCAGCAGCTTGGGACCAGGCCAGTTCGTAGATACGCAGTATTTT. Protein product: CASSLGPGQFVDTQYF. Full variable domain (outside the CDR3, taken from reference TRBV5-1 and TRBJ2-3): KAGVTQTPRYLIKTRGQQVTLSCSPISGHRSVSWYQQTPGQGLQFLFEYFSETQRNKGNFPGRFSGRQFSNSRSEMNVSTLELGDSALYLCASSLGPGQFVDTQYFGPGTRLTVL.